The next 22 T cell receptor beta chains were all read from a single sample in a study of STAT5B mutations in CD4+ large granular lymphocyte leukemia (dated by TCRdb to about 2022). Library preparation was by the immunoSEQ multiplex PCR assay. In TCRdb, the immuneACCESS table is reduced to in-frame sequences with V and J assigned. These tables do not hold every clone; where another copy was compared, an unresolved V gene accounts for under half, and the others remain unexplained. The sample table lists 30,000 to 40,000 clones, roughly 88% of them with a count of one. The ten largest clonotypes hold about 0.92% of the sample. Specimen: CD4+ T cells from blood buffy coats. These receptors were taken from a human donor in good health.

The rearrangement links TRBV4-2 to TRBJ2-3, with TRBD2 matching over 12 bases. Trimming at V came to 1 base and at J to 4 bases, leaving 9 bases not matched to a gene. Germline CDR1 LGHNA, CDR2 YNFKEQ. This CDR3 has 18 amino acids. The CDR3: CASSQGHLTSGRSDTQYF. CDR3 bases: TGTGCCAGCAGCCAAGGCCACCTGACTAGCGGGAGATCAGATACGCAGTATTTT.

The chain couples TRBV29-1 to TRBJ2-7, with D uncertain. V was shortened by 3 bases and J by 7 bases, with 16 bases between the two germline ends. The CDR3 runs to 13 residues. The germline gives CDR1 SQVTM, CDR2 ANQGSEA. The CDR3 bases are TGCAGCGTTGAGAGCTGGGCGCTGGGAGAGCAGTACTTC. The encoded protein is CSVESWALGEQYF.

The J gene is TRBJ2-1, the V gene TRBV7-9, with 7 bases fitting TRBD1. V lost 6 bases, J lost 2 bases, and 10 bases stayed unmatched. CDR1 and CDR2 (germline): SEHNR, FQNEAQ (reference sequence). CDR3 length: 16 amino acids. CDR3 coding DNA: TGTGCCAGCAGACCTTATAGGGGGCAGACCTACAATGAGCAGTTCTTC. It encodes CASRPYRGQTYNEQFF.

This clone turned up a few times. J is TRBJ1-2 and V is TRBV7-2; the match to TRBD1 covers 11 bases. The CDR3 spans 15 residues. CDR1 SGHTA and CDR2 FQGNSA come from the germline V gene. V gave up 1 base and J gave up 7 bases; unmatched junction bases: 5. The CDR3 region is CASSLGTGGAPGYTF. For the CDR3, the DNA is TGTGCCAGCAGCTTAGGGACAGGGGGCGCCCCTGGCTACACCTTC.

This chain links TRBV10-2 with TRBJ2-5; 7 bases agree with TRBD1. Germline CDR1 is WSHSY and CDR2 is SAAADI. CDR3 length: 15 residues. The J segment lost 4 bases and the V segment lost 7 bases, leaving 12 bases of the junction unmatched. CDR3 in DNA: TGCGCCAGCATGTACAGGGGCGCTTATTTAGAGACCCAGTACTTC. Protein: CASMYRGAYLETQYF.

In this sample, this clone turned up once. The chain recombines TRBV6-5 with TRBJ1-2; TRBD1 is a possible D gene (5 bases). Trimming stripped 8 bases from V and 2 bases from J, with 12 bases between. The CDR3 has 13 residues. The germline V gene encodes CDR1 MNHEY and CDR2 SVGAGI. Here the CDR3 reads CASQRDANYGYTF. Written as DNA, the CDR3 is TGTGCCAGCCAAAGGGACGCCAACTATGGCTACACCTTC.

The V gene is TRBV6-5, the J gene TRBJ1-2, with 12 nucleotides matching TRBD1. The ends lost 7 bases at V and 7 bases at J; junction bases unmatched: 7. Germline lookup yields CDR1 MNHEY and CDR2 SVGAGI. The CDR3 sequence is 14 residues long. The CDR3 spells CASTDPGQGAGYTF. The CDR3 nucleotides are TGTGCCAGCACCGACCCGGGACAGGGGGCTGGCTACACCTTC.

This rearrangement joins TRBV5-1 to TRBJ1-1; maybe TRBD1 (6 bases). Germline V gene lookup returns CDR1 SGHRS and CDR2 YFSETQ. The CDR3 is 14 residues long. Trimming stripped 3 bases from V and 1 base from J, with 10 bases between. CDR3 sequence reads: CASSWLTGNTEAFF. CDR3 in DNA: TGCGCCAGCAGCTGGTTGACAGGGAACACTGAAGCTTTCTTT.

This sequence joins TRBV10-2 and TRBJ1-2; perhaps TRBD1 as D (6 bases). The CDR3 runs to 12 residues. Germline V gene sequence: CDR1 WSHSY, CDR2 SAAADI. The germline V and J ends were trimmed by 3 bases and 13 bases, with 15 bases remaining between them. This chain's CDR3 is CASSDRGGDSTF. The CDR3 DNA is TGCGCCAGCAGTGACAGGGGAGGCGACAGCACCTTC.

The CDR3 spells CASSLAVGVSTEAFF. The CDR3 DNA is TGTGCCAGCAGCTTAGCGGTAGGGGTGAGCACTGAAGCTTTCTTT. The chain is built from TRBV11-2 and TRBJ1-1; D may be TRBD1 (5 bases). The germline V gene encodes CDR1 SGHAT and CDR2 FQNNGV. CDR3 length: 15 residues. Trimming took 1 base from V and 4 from J, leaving 13 bases between them.

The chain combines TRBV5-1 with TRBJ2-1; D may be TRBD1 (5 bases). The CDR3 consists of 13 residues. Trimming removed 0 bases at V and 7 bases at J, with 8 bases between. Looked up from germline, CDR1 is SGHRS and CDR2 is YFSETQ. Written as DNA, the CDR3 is TGCGCCAGCAGCTTGGGACAGAAAAATGAGCAGTTCTTC. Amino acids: CASSLGQKNEQFF.

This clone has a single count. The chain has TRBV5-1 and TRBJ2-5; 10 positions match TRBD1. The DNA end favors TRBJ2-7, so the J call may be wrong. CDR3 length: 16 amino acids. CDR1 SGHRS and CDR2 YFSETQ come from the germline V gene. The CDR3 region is CASSLAGGTGVYEQYF. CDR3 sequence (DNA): TGCGCCAGCAGCTTGGCCGGGGGGACAGGGGTGTACGAGCAGTACTTC.

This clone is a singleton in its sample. This CDR3 is CASTPGGNTQYF. CDR3 bases: TGTGCCAGCACCCCCGGGGGGAATACGCAGTATTTT. The V and J genes are TRBV7-2 and TRBJ2-3; 7 positions match TRBD2. CDR3 length: 12 amino acids. Germline V gene lookup returns CDR1 SGHTA and CDR2 FQGNSA. V lost 7 bases to trimming and J lost 7 bases; unmatched junction nucleotides: 5. The variable domain in full, completed from reference TRBV7-2 and TRBJ2-3, reads GAGVSQSPSNKVTEKGKDVELRCDPISGHTALYWYRQSLGQGLEFLIYFQGNSAPDKSGLPSDRFSAERTGGSVSTLTIQRTQQEDSAVYLCASTPGGNTQYFGPGTRLTVL.

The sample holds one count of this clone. The CDR3 coding sequence is TGTGCCAGCAGCTTAAACCCGATCGGTGGGACCCAGTACTTC. Protein product: CASSLNPIGGTQYF. The rearrangement links TRBV7-9 to TRBJ2-5; D call uncertain. This CDR3 contains 14 residues. Between the trimmed V and J ends, which lost 2 bases and 7 bases, there was a span of 14 bases. Germline CDR1 and CDR2: SEHNR and FQNEAQ (reference sequence).

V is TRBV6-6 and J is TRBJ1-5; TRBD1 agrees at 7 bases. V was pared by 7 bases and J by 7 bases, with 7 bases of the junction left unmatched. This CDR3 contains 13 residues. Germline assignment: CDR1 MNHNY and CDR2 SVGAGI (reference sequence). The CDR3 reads CASKDREGQPQHF. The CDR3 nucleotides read TGTGCCAGCAAAGACAGGGAAGGACAGCCCCAGCATTTT.

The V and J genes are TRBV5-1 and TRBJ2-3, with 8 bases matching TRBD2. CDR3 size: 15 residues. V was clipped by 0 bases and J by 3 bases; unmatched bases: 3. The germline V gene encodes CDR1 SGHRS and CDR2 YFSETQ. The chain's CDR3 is CASSLAAGVTDTQYF. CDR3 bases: TGCGCCAGCAGCTTGGCAGCGGGGGTGACAGATACGCAGTATTTT. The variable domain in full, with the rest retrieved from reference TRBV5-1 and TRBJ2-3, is KAGVTQTPRYLIKTRGQQVTLSCSPISGHRSVSWYQQTPGQGLQFLFEYFSETQRNKGNFPGRFSGRQFSNSRSEMNVSTLELGDSALYLCASSLAAGVTDTQYFGPGTRLTVL.

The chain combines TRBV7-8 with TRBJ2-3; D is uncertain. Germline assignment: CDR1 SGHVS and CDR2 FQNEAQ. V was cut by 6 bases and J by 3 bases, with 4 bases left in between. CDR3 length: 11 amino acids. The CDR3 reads CASSWTDTQYF. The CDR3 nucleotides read TGTGCCAGCAGTTGGACAGATACGCAGTATTTT.

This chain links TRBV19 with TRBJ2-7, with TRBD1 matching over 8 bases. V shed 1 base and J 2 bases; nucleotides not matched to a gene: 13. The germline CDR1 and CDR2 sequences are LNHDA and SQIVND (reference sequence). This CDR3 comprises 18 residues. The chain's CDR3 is CASSIGAPGQATTYEQYF. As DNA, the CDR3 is TGTGCCAGTAGTATAGGTGCCCCGGGACAGGCCACCACCTACGAGCAGTACTTC.

CDR3 residues: CATSGLSTSYEQYF. The CDR3 DNA is TGTGCCACCTCGGGCCTCTCCACGTCCTACGAGCAGTACTTC. The chain combines TRBV7-3 with TRBJ2-7; D is ambiguous. The germline V and J ends were trimmed by 10 bases and 1 base, with 17 bases remaining between them. Germline CDR1 SGHTA, CDR2 FQGTGA. The CDR3 loop spans 14 amino acids.

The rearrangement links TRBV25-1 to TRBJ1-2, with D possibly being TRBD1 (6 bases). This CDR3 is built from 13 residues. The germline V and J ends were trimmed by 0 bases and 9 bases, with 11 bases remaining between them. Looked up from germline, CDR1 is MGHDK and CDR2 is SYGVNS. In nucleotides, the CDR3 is TGTGCCAGCAGTGAATATCCCGGACAGCGCTACACCTTC. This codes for CASSEYPGQRYTF.

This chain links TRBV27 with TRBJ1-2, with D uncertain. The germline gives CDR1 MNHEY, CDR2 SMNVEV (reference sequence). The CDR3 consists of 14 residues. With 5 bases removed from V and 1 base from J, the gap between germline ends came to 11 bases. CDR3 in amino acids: CASSPARVNYGYTF. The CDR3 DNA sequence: TGTGCCAGCAGTCCCGCGAGGGTTAACTATGGCTACACCTTC.

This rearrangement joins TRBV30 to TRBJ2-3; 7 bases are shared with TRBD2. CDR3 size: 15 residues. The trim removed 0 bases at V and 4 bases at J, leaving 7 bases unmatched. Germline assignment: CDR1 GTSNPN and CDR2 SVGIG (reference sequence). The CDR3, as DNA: TGTGCCTGGAGTGTTGGTGGGAGGGCCGCAGATACGCAGTATTTT. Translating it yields CAWSVGGRAADTQYF.